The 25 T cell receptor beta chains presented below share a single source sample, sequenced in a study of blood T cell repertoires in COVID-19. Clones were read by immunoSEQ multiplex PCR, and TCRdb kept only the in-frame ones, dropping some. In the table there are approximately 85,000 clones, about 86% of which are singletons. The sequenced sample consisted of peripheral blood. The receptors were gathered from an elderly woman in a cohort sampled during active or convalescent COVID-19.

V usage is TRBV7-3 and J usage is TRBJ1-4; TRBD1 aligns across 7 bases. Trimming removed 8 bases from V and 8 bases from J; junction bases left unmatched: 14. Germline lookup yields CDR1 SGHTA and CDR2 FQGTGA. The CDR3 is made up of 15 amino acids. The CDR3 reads CASRRIGTVGEKLFF. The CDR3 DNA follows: TGTGCCAGCCGCCGTATAGGGACAGTGGGGGAAAAACTGTTTTTT.

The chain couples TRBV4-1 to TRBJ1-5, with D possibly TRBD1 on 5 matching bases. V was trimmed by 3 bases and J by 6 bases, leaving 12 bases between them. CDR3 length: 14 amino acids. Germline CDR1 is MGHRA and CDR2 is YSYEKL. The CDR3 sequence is CASSQRGSAQPQHF. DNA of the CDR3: TGCGCCAGCAGCCAGCGGGGGAGTGCTCAGCCCCAGCATTTT.

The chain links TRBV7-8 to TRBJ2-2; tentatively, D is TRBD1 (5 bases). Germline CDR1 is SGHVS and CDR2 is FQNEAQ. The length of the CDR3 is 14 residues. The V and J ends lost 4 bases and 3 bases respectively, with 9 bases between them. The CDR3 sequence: CASSSTGHTGELFF. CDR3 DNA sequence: TGTGCCAGCAGCTCAACAGGACACACCGGGGAGCTGTTTTTT.

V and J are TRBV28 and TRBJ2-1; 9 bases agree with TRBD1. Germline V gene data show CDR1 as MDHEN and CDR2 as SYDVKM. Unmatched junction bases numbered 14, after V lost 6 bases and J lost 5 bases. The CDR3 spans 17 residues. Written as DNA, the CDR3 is TGTGCCAGCAGAGCTCCACCCGGGACAGGGTACAACAATGAGCAGTTCTTC. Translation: CASRAPPGTGYNNEQFF.

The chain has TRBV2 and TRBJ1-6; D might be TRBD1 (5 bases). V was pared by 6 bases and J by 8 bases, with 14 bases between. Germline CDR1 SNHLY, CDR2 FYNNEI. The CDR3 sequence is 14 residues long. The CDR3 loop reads CASRDKQRHSPLHF. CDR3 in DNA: TGTGCCAGCAGGGACAAACAGCGACATTCACCCCTCCACTTT.

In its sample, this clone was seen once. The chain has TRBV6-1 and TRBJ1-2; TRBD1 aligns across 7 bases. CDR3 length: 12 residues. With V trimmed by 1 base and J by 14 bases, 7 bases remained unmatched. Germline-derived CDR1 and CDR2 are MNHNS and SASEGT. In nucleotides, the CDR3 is TGTGCCAGCAGTGAAGACCGGGACAGTCCAACCTTC. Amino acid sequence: CASSEDRDSPTF.

The CDR3 here is CASSLGVGTQAFF. CDR3 DNA: TGTGCCAGCAGCTTAGGTGTCGGGACACAGGCTTTCTTT. This chain uses TRBV7-8 with TRBJ1-1, with D possibly matching TRBD1 (6 bases). The V gene lost 1 base and the J gene lost 11 bases, with 14 bases spanning the gap. CDR3 length equals 13 residues. Germline CDR1 SGHVS, CDR2 FQNEAQ.

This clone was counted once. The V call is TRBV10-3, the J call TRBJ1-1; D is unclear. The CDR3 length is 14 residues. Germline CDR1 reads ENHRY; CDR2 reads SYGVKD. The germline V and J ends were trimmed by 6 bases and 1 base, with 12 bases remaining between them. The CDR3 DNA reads TGTGCCATCAGGACCTCTCAGGCGAACACTGAAGCTTTCTTT. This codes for CAIRTSQANTEAFF.

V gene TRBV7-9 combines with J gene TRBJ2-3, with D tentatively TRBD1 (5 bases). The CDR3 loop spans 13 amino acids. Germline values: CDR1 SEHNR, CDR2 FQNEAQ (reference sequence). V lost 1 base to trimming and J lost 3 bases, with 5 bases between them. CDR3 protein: CASSLGQTDTQYF. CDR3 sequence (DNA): TGTGCCAGCAGCTTAGGACAGACAGATACGCAGTATTTT.

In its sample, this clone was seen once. CDR3: CASSFGGQETQYF. CDR3 in DNA: TGTGCCAGCAGCTTCGGGGGCCAAGAGACCCAGTACTTC. The chain carries TRBV11-2 and TRBJ2-5; a weak D match, TRBD2 (6 bases). Germline V gives CDR1 SGHAT, CDR2 FQNNGV. The CDR3 runs to 13 residues. V lost 3 bases, J lost 1 base, and 6 bases lay in between. The full variable domain, with the rest looked up from reference TRBV11-2 and TRBJ2-5, is EAGVAQSPRYKIIEKRQSVAFWCNPISGHATLYWYQQILGQGPKLLIQFQNNGVVDDSQLPKDRFSAERLKGVDSTLKIQPAKLEDSAVYLCASSFGGQETQYFGPGTRLLVL.

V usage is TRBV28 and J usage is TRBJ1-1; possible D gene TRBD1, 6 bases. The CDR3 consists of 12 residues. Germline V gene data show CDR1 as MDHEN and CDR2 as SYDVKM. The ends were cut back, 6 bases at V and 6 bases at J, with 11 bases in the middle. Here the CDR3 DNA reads TGTGCCAGCAGGGCAGGACAGCCTGAAGCTTTCTTT. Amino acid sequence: CASRAGQPEAFF. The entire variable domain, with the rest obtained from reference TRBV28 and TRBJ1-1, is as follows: DVKVTQSSRYLVKRTGEKVFLECVQDMDHENMFWYRQDPGLGLRLIYFSYDVKMKEKGDIPEGYSVSREKKERFSLILESASTNQTSMYLCASRAGQPEAFFGQGTRLTVV.

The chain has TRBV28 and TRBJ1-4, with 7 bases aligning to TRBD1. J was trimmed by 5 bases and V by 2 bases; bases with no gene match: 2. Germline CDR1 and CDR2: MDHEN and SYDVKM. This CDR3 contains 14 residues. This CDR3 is CASSLNRGNEKLFF. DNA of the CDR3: TGTGCCAGCAGTTTAAACAGGGGCAATGAAAAACTGTTTTTT. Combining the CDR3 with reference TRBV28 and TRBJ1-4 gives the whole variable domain DVKVTQSSRYLVKRTGEKVFLECVQDMDHENMFWYRQDPGLGLRLIYFSYDVKMKEKGDIPEGYSVSREKKERFSLILESASTNQTSMYLCASSLNRGNEKLFFGSGTQLSVL.

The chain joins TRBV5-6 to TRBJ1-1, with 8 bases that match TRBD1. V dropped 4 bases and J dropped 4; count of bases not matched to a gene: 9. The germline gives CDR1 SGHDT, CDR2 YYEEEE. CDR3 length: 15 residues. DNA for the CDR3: TGTGCCAGCAGCCCCGCAGGGGGCGCGGGCACTGAAGCTTTCTTT. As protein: CASSPAGGAGTEAFF. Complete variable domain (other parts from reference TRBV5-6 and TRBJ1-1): DAGVTQSPTHLIKTRGQQVTLRCSPKSGHDTVSWYQQALGQGPQFIFQYYEEEERQRGNFPDRFSGHQFPNYSSELNVNALLLGDSALYLCASSPAGGAGTEAFFGQGTRLTVV.

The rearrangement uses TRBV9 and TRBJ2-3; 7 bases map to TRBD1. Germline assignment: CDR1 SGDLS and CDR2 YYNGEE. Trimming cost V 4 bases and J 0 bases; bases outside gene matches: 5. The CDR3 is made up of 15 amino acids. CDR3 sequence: CASSSRQGSTDTQYF. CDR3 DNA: TGTGCCAGCAGCTCCCGACAGGGAAGCACAGATACGCAGTATTTT.

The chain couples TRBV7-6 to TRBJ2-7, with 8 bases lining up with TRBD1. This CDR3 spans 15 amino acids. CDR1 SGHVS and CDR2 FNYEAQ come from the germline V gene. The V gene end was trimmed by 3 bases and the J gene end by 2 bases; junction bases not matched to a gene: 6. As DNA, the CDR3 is TGTGCCAGCAGCTTCGACAGGGGCCTGACCTACGAGCAGTACTTC. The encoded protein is CASSFDRGLTYEQYF. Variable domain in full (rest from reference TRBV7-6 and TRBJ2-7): GAGVSQSPRYKVTKRGQDVALRCDPISGHVSLYWYRQALGQGPEFLTYFNYEAQQDKSGLPNDRFSAERPEGSISTLTIQRTEQRDSAMYRCASSFDRGLTYEQYFGPGTRLTVT.

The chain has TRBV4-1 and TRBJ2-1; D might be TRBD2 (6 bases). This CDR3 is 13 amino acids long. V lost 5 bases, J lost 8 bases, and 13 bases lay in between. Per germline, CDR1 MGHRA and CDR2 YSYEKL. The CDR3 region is CASSRGLGDEQFF. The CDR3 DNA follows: TGCGCCAGCAGCAGGGGACTTGGGGATGAGCAGTTCTTC.

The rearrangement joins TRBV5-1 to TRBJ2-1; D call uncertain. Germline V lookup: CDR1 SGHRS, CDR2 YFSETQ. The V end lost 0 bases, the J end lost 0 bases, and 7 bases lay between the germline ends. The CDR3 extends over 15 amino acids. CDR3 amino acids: CASSLGQTSYNEQFF. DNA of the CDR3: TGCGCCAGCAGCTTGGGACAAACCTCCTACAATGAGCAGTTCTTC.

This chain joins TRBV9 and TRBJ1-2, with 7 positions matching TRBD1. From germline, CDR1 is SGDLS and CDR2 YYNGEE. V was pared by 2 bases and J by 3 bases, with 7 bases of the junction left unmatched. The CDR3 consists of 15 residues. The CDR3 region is CASSVSGGTDYGYTF. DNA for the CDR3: TGTGCCAGCAGCGTTTCAGGGGGGACCGACTATGGCTACACCTTC.

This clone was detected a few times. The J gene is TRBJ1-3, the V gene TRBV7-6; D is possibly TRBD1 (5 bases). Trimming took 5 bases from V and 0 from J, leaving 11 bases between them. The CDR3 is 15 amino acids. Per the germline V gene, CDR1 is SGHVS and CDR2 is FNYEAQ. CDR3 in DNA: TGTGCCAGCAGCCTACAGGAAAGCTCTGGAAACACCATATATTTT. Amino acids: CASSLQESSGNTIYF.

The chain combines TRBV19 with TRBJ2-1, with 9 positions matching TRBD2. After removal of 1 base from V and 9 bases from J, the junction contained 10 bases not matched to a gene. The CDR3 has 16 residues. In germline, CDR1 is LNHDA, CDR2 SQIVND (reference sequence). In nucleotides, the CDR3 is TGTGCCAGTAGTATAGGGGGCCATAGCGGGAGAAGTGAGCAGTTCTTC. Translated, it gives CASSIGGHSGRSEQFF.

CDR3 coding DNA: TGCGCCAGCAGCCAAGGAACTCTCGGGGAAAAACTGTTTTTT. As protein: CASSQGTLGEKLFF. The chain uses TRBV4-1 and TRBJ1-4, with D hard to call. Looked up from germline, CDR1 is MGHRA and CDR2 is YSYEKL. Between the trimmed V and J ends, which lost 1 base and 8 bases, there was a span of 11 bases. The CDR3 is 14 residues long.

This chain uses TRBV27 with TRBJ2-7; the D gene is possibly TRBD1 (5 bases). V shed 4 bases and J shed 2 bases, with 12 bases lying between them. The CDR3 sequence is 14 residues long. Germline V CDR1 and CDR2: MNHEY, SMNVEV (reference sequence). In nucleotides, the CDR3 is TGTGCCAGCAGTTATGGGCAGGGTACCTACGAGCAGTACTTC. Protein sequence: CASSYGQGTYEQYF.

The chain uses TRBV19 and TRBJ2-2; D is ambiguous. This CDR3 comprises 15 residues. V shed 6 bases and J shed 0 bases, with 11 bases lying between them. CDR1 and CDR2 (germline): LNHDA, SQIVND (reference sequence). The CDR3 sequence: CASRAGEANTGELFF. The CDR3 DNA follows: TGTGCCAGTAGGGCAGGCGAAGCGAACACCGGGGAGCTGTTTTTT.

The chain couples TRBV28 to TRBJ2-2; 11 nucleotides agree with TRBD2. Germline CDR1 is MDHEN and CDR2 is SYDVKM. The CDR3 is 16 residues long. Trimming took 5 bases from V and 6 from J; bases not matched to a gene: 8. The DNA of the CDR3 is TGTGCCAGCAGTACATGGACTAGCGGGCGGCCCGGGGAGCTGTTTTTT. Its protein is CASSTWTSGRPGELFF.

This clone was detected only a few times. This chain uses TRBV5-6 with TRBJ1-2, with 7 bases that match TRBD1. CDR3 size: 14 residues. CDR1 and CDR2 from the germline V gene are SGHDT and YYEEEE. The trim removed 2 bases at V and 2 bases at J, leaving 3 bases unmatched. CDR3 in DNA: TGTGCCAGCAGCTTAACAGGGGTGAACTATGGCTACACCTTC. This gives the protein CASSLTGVNYGYTF.